The 7 T cell receptor beta chains below were found in one sample sequenced in a study of T cell responses to AZD1222 COVID-19 vaccine. Profiled with immunoSEQ multiplex PCR; TCRdb holds only in-frame clones, not every one. The repertoire holds roughly 150,000 clones, with 88% as singletons. Source: peripheral blood, taken 28 days after the second AZD1222 dose. The receptor source for this set is an adult who received the AZD1222 COVID-19 vaccine.

This rearrangement joins TRBV5-4 to TRBJ2-1; 15 nucleotides match TRBD2. Trimming cost V 0 bases and J 12 bases; bases outside gene matches: 4. CDR1 and CDR2 from the germline V gene are SGHNT and YYREEE (reference sequence). This CDR3 is built from 15 residues. The CDR3 sequence: CASSLGTSGRAGQFF. DNA of the CDR3: TGTGCCAGCAGCTTGGGGACTAGCGGGAGGGCCGGGCAGTTCTTC.

A word on this clone: The sample contains more than one DNA sequence encoding this CDR3. The chain recombines TRBV24-1 with TRBJ2-3; a weak D match, TRBD1 (6 bases). Germline CDR1 and CDR2: KGHDR and SFDVKD. CDR3 length: 15 amino acids. V was pared by 4 bases and J by 2 bases, with 12 bases between. CDR3 region: CATSDPDRVTDTQYF. CDR3 bases: TGTGCCACCAGTGACCCGGACAGAGTCACAGATACGCAGTATTTT.

This clone was seen only a few times. The chain combines TRBV5-6 with TRBJ1-4; D ambiguous. Germline V gene lookup returns CDR1 SGHDT and CDR2 YYEEEE. The V end lost 1 base, the J end lost 4 bases, and 8 bases lay between the germline ends. CDR3 size: 14 residues. For the CDR3, the DNA is TGTGCCAGCAGCTTGCTAGCACTTAATGAAAAACTGTTTTTT. Translating gives CASSLLALNEKLFF.

This clone has just a few counts. In DNA, the CDR3 is TGTGCCAGCAGCTTAGCCCAGGGCCGGTCCCTCTCTGGGGCCAACGTCCTGACTTTC. Protein sequence: CASSLAQGRSLSGANVLTF. The chain combines TRBV5-4 with TRBJ2-6; TRBD1 is a possible D gene (5 bases). The CDR3 consists of 19 residues. Germline V gives CDR1 SGHNT, CDR2 YYREEE (reference sequence). Trimming cost V 2 bases and J 0 bases, with 18 bases left between them. Using reference TRBV5-4 and TRBJ2-6 for the parts outside the CDR3, the full variable domain is ETGVTQSPTHLIKTRGQQVTLRCSSQSGHNTVSWYQQALGQGPQFIFQYYREEENGRGNFPPRFSGLQFPNYSSELNVNALELDDSALYLCASSLAQGRSLSGANVLTFGAGSRLTVL.

This chain joins TRBV6-5 and TRBJ2-7; a weak D match, TRBD1 (8 bases). This CDR3 contains 14 residues. Trimming took 6 bases from V and 4 from J, leaving 16 bases between them. CDR1 and CDR2 (germline): MNHEY, SVGAGI. This CDR3 reads CASSRDRGGYEQYF. CDR3 sequence (DNA): TGTGCCAGCAGCCGTGACAGGGGAGGGTACGAGCAGTACTTC.

This clone appeared once. The V gene is TRBV6-2 or TRBV6-3, the J gene TRBJ1-3; D not resolved. This CDR3 is built from 16 residues. Germline V gives CDR1 MNHEY, CDR2 SVGEGT. V was pared by 4 bases and J by 0 bases, with 13 bases between. Here the CDR3 reads CASSSGPVSSGNTIYF. The CDR3 nucleotides read TGTGCCAGCAGTTCCGGACCCGTGAGCTCTGGAAACACCATATATTTT.

The CDR3 bases are TGTGCCAGTAGTACGATGGACAATGAGCAGTTCTTC. Translation gives CASSTMDNEQFF. The chain combines TRBV19 with TRBJ2-1; D is uncertain. CDR1 is LNHDA and CDR2 is SQIVND in the germline V gene (reference sequence). V was pared by 4 bases and J by 5 bases, with 6 bases between. The CDR3 extends over 12 amino acids.